This T cell receptor beta chain was recorded in a study of OX40 agonist ivuxolimab in advanced cancers. TCRdb keeps only in-frame clones here, not all; method: immunoSEQ multiplex PCR. Counted here are about 48,000 clones, 85% to 90% occurring once; the ten biggest clones make up over 1.5%. The V end lost 5 bases, the J end lost 4 bases, and 12 bases lay between the germline ends. The CDR3 runs 14 residues. The germline gives CDR1 WSHSY, CDR2 SAAADI. The sequenced sample was CD4+ or CD8+ T cells sorted from blood, obtained in a trial of the OX40 agonist ivuxolimab. This chain links TRBV10-2 with TRBJ1-3; D remains ambiguous. The source is an adult with an advanced solid tumor such as melanoma, head and neck, liver or kidney cancer. The CDR3 nucleotides read TGCGCCAGCAGTCGCGCTCTGGAAGGAAACACCATATATTTT. This codes for CASSRALEGNTIYF.